This T cell receptor beta chain was captured by sequencing in a study of blood T cell repertoires in COVID-19. Study in general: Sites in the United States, Italy and Spain provided acute and convalescent COVID-19 samples. Sample material is recorded as cDNA or gDNA derived from T cells, B-cell-depleted T cells, or PBMCs.

This CDR3 is built from 11 residues. The V gene lost 7 bases and the J gene lost 6 bases, with 9 bases spanning the gap. From germline, CDR1 is MNHEY and CDR2 SVGAGI. Methods used by the authors: Counts of nucleated cells, estimated from reference gene primer amplification, were obtained. The assay was immunoSEQ multiplex PCR, and TCRdb's table has in-frame clones only and misses some. The V and J calls and clone size are taken from that table; D and trimming were inferred from the DNA. The sample lists around 250,000 clones; 86% were seen once. The sequenced sample was peripheral blood. The source is a woman under 40 with active or convalescent COVID-19. The V and J genes are TRBV6-5 and TRBJ1-1; weak D call: TRBD1 (5 bases). The CDR3 spells CASTGPSEAFF. CDR3 bases: TGTGCCAGCACAGGGCCATCTGAAGCTTTCTTT.